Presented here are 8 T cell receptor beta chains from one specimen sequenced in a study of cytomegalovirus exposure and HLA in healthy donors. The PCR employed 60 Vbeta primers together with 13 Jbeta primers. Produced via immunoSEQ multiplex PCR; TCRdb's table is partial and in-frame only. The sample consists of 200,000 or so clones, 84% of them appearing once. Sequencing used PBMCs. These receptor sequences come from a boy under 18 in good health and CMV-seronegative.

Here the CDR3 reads CASSQDQGQQQYF. The CDR3 DNA is TGTGCCAGCAGCCAAGATCAAGGACAGCAGCAGTACTTC. V gene TRBV14 combines with J gene TRBJ2-7, with a possible D match to TRBD1 (6 bases). Germline V gives CDR1 SGHDN, CDR2 FVKESK. Deletions cut 0 bases from V and 8 bases from J, with 11 bases between. The CDR3 runs to 13 residues.

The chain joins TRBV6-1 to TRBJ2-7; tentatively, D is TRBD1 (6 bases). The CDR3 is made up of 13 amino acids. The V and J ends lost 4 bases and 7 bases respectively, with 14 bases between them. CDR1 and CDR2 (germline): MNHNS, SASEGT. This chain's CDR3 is CASSGTGIWEQYF. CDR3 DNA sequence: TGTGCCAGCAGTGGAACAGGGATCTGGGAGCAGTACTTC.

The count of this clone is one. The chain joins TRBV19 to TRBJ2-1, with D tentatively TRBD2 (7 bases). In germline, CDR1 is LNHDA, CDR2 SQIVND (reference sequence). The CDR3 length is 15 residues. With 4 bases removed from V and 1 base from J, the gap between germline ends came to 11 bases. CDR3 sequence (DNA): TGTGCCAGTAGTAGGGGGGGCACATCCTACAATGAGCAGTTCTTC. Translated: CASSRGGTSYNEQFF.

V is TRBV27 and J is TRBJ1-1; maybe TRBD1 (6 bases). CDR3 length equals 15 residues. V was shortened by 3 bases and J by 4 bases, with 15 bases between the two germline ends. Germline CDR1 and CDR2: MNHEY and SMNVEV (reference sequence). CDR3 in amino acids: CASSLGSGDATEAFF. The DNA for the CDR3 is TGTGCCAGCAGTTTGGGGTCAGGGGATGCCACTGAAGCTTTCTTT.

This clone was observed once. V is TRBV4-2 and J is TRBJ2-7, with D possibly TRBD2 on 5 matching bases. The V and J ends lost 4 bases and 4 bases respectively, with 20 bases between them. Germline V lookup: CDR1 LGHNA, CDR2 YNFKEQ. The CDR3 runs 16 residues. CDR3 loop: CASSPTRAGRLYEQYF. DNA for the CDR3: TGTGCCAGCAGCCCCACTAGGGCAGGCCGACTTTACGAGCAGTACTTC.

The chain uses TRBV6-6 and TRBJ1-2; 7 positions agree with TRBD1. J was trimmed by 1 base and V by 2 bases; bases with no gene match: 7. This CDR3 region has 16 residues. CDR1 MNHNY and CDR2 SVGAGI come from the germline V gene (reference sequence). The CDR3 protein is CASSYDVQGYNYGYTF. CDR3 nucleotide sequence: TGTGCCAGCAGTTACGATGTACAGGGGTATAACTATGGCTACACCTTC.

The CDR3 bases are TGTGCCAGCAGCTACAGCGGGACCTCCTACGAGCAGTACTTC. Protein sequence: CASSYSGTSYEQYF. The rearrangement links TRBV7-2 to TRBJ2-7; 7 bases fit TRBD2. J was trimmed by 0 bases and V by 4 bases; bases with no gene match: 3. In germline, CDR1 is SGHTA, CDR2 FQGNSA. There are 14 residues in the CDR3.

This chain's CDR3 is CASSHQGLAEQETQYF. CDR3 DNA: TGTGCCAGCAGCCACCAGGGACTAGCGGAGCAAGAGACCCAGTACTTC. The chain is built from TRBV7-9 and TRBJ2-5; TRBD2 aligns across 11 bases. V shed 5 bases and J 2 bases; nucleotides not matched to a gene: 7. This CDR3 has 16 residues. Germline values: CDR1 SEHNR, CDR2 FQNEAQ (reference sequence).